A single sample is the source of the 6 T cell receptor beta chains below, sequenced in a study of blood T cells in healthy people across ages. Through a sample-barcoded 5' primer and a J-beta primer mix, a second PCR was run for 7 to 11 cycles. TCRdb independently ran MiXCR on the 5' RACE reads; one entry per CDR3 protein. The table shows some 790,000 distinct CDR3 sequences, with under 35% occurring only once. The specimen sequenced was blood. The receptors shown here come from a woman aged 80 or over in good health.

The count of this clonotype is one. A much larger clone lies one base from this, so it may be a read error. The DNA for the CDR3 is TGCGCCAGCAGCCAAAAGAGGAGGGGGGTGGACTATGGCTACACCTTC. This sequence encodes CASSQKRRGVDYGYTF. The chain employs TRBV4-3 and TRBJ1-2; D may be TRBD1 (6 bases). V shed 2 bases and J shed 3 bases, with 16 bases lying between them. Germline values: CDR1 LGHNA, CDR2 YSLEER. CDR3 length: 16 amino acids.

V is TRBV20-1 and J is TRBJ2-7, with D perhaps being TRBD1 or TRBD2 (6 bases each). The CDR3 is 13 residues long. Germline assignment: CDR1 DFQATT and CDR2 SNEGSKA (reference sequence). Trimming removed 3 bases at V and 2 bases at J, with 11 bases between. The CDR3, as DNA: TGCAGTGCTAGCGGGGGCCTCGCCTACGAGCAGTACTTC. Translating it yields CSASGGLAYEQYF.

This clonotype occurred many times. This rearrangement joins TRBV6-2 or TRBV6-3 to TRBJ2-3; the D gene could be TRBD1 or TRBD2 (6 bases each). Germline lookup yields CDR1 MNHEY and CDR2 SVGEGT. CDR3 size: 15 residues. Trimming cost V 6 bases and J 0 bases, with 13 bases left between them. This CDR3 reads CASRLQGGSTDTQYF. The DNA of the CDR3 is TGTGCCAGCAGGTTACAGGGAGGAAGCACAGATACGCAGTATTTT.

At least ten counts were recorded for this clonotype. The genes are TRBV7-9 and TRBJ1-2; D ambiguous. The ends were cut back, 6 bases at V and 4 bases at J, with 18 bases in the middle. The CDR3 has 15 amino acids. Germline CDR1 SEHNR, CDR2 FQNEAQ (reference sequence). The DNA for the CDR3 is TGTGCCAGCAGTTCACCGGGCCTGGCGGGCTATGGCTACACCTTC. Residues: CASSSPGLAGYGYTF. Filled out from reference TRBV7-9 and TRBJ1-2, the complete variable domain reads DTGVSQNPRHKITKRGQNVTFRCDPISEHNRLYWYRQTLGQGPEFLTYFQNEAQLEKSRLLSDRFSAERPKGSFSTLEIQRTEQGDSAMYLCASSSPGLAGYGYTFGSGTRLTVV.

Many counts were recorded for this clonotype. This rearrangement joins TRBV11-2 to TRBJ2-1; the D gene is possibly TRBD2 (6 bases). Trimming removed 5 bases at V and 2 bases at J, with 25 bases between. CDR3 size: 19 residues. Germline V gene data show CDR1 as SGHAT and CDR2 as FQNNGV. The CDR3 region is CASSPPGSFPAGPYNEQFF. CDR3 in DNA: TGTGCCAGCAGCCCCCCGGGCAGCTTCCCTGCGGGGCCCTACAATGAGCAGTTCTTC.

This chain links TRBV6-1 with TRBJ1-5; 8 bases agree with TRBD1. Germline CDR1 and CDR2: MNHNS and SASEGT. J was trimmed by 0 bases and V by 4 bases; bases with no gene match: 5. The CDR3 runs to 16 residues. CDR3 region: CASSARDRFSNQPQHF. DNA for the CDR3: TGTGCCAGCAGTGCCCGGGACAGGTTTAGCAATCAGCCCCAGCATTTT.